These 5 T cell receptor beta chains were all obtained from the same sample, sequenced in a study of blood T cells in healthy people across ages. Sample-barcoded 5' priming and a J-beta primer mix drove a second PCR of 7 to 11 cycles. Each CDR3 protein gets one entry after TCRdb re-called the 5' RACE reads with MiXCR. The table lists under 2,000,000 distinct CDR3 sequences, 49% of them singletons. The sample comprised blood. The origin of the receptors is a woman aged 40 to 50 in good health.

This clonotype appeared a few times. V gene TRBV5-1 combines with J gene TRBJ2-4, with D maybe TRBD1 (6 bases). The CDR3 is 15 residues long. Germline V CDR1 and CDR2: SGHRS, YFSETQ. V was trimmed by 5 bases and J by 5 bases, leaving 17 bases between them. The CDR3 loop is CASRWQTGQQNIQYF. The CDR3, as DNA: TGCGCCAGCAGATGGCAAACGGGACAACAAAACATTCAGTACTTC.

The CDR3 DNA follows: TGCAGTGCTAGTGGGGGAAATCAGTACTTC. It is translated as CSASGGNQYF. V gene TRBV20-1 combines with J gene TRBJ2-4; tentatively, D is TRBD1 or TRBD2 (5 bases each). This CDR3 comprises 10 residues. The V gene lost 3 bases and the J gene lost 12 bases, with 9 bases spanning the gap. Germline V CDR1 and CDR2: DFQATT, SNEGSKA (reference sequence).

The chain recombines TRBV20-1 with TRBJ2-5, with 8 bases identical to TRBD2. From germline, CDR1 is DFQATT and CDR2 SNEGSKA (reference sequence). The CDR3 length is 15 residues. V dropped 6 bases and J dropped 2; count of bases not matched to a gene: 11. For the CDR3, the DNA is TGCAGTGCCACCTTGAGCGGGGGAGCTCAAGAGACCCAGTACTTC. Protein product: CSATLSGGAQETQYF.

This chain links TRBV4-1 with TRBJ2-1; perhaps TRBD1 as D (6 bases). CDR1 is MGHRA, CDR2 YSYEKL, per germline. The CDR3 covers 17 residues. The V gene lost 0 bases and the J gene lost 0 bases, with 12 bases spanning the gap. CDR3 in amino acids: CASSQERDTSSYNEQFF. The CDR3 nucleotides read TGCGCCAGCAGCCAAGAGAGGGACACTAGCTCCTACAATGAGCAGTTCTTC.

A note on this clonotype: An end of the junction differs from the germline gene, which may be a read error. This chain uses TRBV28 with TRBJ2-1; 12 bases line up with TRBD2. Looked up from germline, CDR1 is MDHEN and CDR2 is SYDVKM. This CDR3 has 15 residues. CDR3 region: CASSFLAGGLGEQFF. The CDR3 region has the DNA TGTGCTAGCAGTTTCCTAGCGGGGGGGCTGGGAGAGCAGTTCTTC.